This TCR beta chain is from a study of brain metastases from non-small cell lung cancer. Some clones are missing from TCRdb's copy, which holds only in-frame ones; the method was immunoSEQ multiplex PCR. The profile shows around 610 clones, about 84% of them singletons. The V end was cut by 6 bases, the J end by 2 bases, with 14 bases between. Germline-derived CDR1 and CDR2 are MDHEN and SYDVKM. The CDR3 consists of 15 residues. The sample was tumor-adjacent normal tissue. The V gene is TRBV28, the J gene TRBJ1-5, with a tentative D call TRBD1 (6 bases). The source is a donor at least 40 years old with non-small cell lung cancer. CDR3 amino acids: CASSLRGLGNQPQHF. The CDR3, as DNA: TGTGCCAGCAGCCTCAGGGGTTTGGGCAATCAGCCCCAGCATTTT.